The 12 T cell receptor beta chains below all came from one sample that was sequenced in a study of shared clonotypes between healthy human individuals (dated by TCRdb to about 2020). Receptor libraries were prepared by the immunoSEQ multiplex PCR assay. TCRdb took over this immuneACCESS table, retaining in-frame rearrangements with V and J assigned. Such tables are incomplete; in checked studies, under half of the missing clones stem from an unresolved V gene, and the remainder is unexplained. The sample has about 2.3 million clones on record, about 92% of them singletons. The leading ten clones occupy roughly 0.36% of the sample. The sequenced sample was naive CD4+ T cells from PBMCs. Interpreted using the paper, the cell subset or site label stands for: CD45RA+ positively selected. Receptors originate from a man aged 18 to 29 in good health. Some clones in this sample may be carry-over from other donors' samples.

The gene calls are TRBV30 and TRBJ2-5, with TRBD2 identical over 8 bases. CDR1 is GTSNPN, CDR2 SVGIG, per germline (reference sequence). The CDR3 runs 13 residues. Trimming took 5 bases from V and 4 from J; bases not matched to a gene: 6. The CDR3 nucleotides read TGTGCCTGGGGAGGAAGCGGGAGAGAGACCCAGTACTTC. Protein sequence: CAWGGSGRETQYF.

The chain has TRBV28 and TRBJ2-3; maybe TRBD2 (6 bases). V was cut by 6 bases and J by 0 bases, with 19 bases left in between. The CDR3 is made up of 17 amino acids. In germline, CDR1 is MDHEN, CDR2 SYDVKM. DNA for the CDR3: TGTGCCAGCAGCTACCCCCTTGGGGGGATTAGCACAGATACGCAGTATTTT. This gives the protein CASSYPLGGISTDTQYF.

The chain uses TRBV7-2 and TRBJ1-4; TRBD1 matches at 7 bases. V dropped 1 base and J dropped 11; count of bases not matched to a gene: 7. CDR3 length: 14 amino acids. Germline values: CDR1 SGHTA, CDR2 FQGNSA. CDR3 nucleotides: TGTGCCAGCAGCTTAGATGAGGGGGCCCGGAAACTGTTTTTT. Encoded protein: CASSLDEGARKLFF.

The V and J genes are TRBV4-1 and TRBJ1-2; D gene uncertain. V lost 6 bases to trimming and J lost 1 base, with 24 bases between them. CDR1 and CDR2 from the germline V gene are MGHRA and YSYEKL. CDR3 size: 18 residues. The CDR3 reads CASSPWYGVTLNNYGYTF. Written as DNA, the CDR3 is TGCGCCAGCAGTCCTTGGTATGGGGTCACCCTCAATAACTATGGCTACACCTTC.

This clone has just one count. The CDR3 loop reads CASSPDAGAGGNTIYF. The CDR3 coding sequence is TGTGCCAGCAGCCCAGACGCGGGGGCCGGTGGAAACACCATATATTTT. This chain connects TRBV7-2 to TRBJ1-3, with D perhaps matching TRBD1 (6 bases). The germline CDR1 and CDR2 sequences are SGHTA and FQGNSA. V lost 5 bases to trimming and J lost 3 bases, with 17 bases between them. CDR3 length: 16 amino acids.

The chain carries TRBV29-1 and TRBJ2-1; 9 bases are a match to TRBD1. The CDR3 length is 14 residues. The V and J ends lost 7 bases and 6 bases, in that order; junction bases with no gene match: 10. The V gene's germline CDR1 is SQVTM and CDR2 ANQGSEA. The CDR3 DNA sequence: TGCAGCGCCCGTCGTCAGGACAGGGGCAATGAGCAGTTCTTC. This gives the protein CSARRQDRGNEQFF.

V is TRBV7-2 and J is TRBJ2-6; D call uncertain. Trimming took 7 bases from V and 3 from J, leaving 7 bases between them. CDR1 and CDR2 from the germline V gene are SGHTA and FQGNSA. The CDR3 is made up of 13 amino acids. The CDR3 DNA sequence: TGTGCCAGCACCCAGGTTGGGGCCAACGTCCTGACTTTC. Translation gives CASTQVGANVLTF. Supplemented by reference TRBV7-2 and TRBJ2-6, the full variable domain reads GAGVSQSPSNKVTEKGKDVELRCDPISGHTALYWYRQSLGQGLEFLIYFQGNSAPDKSGLPSDRFSAERTGGSVSTLTIQRTQQEDSAVYLCASTQVGANVLTFGAGSRLTVL.

The V call is TRBV10-3, the J call TRBJ2-1, with 10 bases fitting TRBD1. Germline CDR1 is ENHRY and CDR2 is SYGVKD. The CDR3 loop spans 16 amino acids. Unmatched junction bases numbered 6, after V lost 1 base and J lost 6 bases. CDR3 sequence reads: CAISEFRDRGLNEQFF. The CDR3, as DNA: TGTGCCATCAGTGAGTTTCGGGACAGGGGACTCAATGAGCAGTTCTTC.

V gene TRBV5-6 combines with J gene TRBJ2-3, with TRBD2 as a possible D gene (6 bases). Trimming removed 3 bases at V and 2 bases at J, with 19 bases between. The CDR3 spans 17 residues. Germline V gene lookup returns CDR1 SGHDT and CDR2 YYEEEE. CDR3 amino acids: CASSYPQRADSTDTQYF. The CDR3 DNA is TGTGCCAGCAGCTATCCCCAGCGGGCAGACTCCACAGATACGCAGTATTTT.

Details on this clone: This CDR3 is also generated by other DNA sequences in the sample. The gene calls are TRBV28 and TRBJ1-5; a weak D match, TRBD1 (5 bases). Trimming pared 4 bases from V and 3 bases from J, leaving 7 bases between. This CDR3 is built from 13 residues. Germline V CDR1 and CDR2: MDHEN, SYDVKM. The CDR3 sequence is CASSWGLNQPQHF. CDR3 DNA: TGTGCCAGCAGTTGGGGACTCAATCAGCCCCAGCATTTT.

Points on this clone: This same CDR3 is encoded by further DNA sequences in the sample. The chain employs TRBV30 and TRBJ2-7; D is perhaps TRBD1 or TRBD2 (5 bases each). Germline V gene data show CDR1 as GTSNPN and CDR2 as SVGIG (reference sequence). The CDR3 totals 13 residues. Trimming shortened V by 2 bases and J by 0 bases, and 8 bases separated the two germline ends. The CDR3: CAWSRGSSYEQYF. The CDR3 DNA reads TGTGCCTGGAGTCGGGGCAGCTCCTACGAGCAGTACTTC. Full variable domain (remainder filled in from reference TRBV30 and TRBJ2-7): SQTIHQWPATLVQPVGSPLSLECTVEGTSNPNLYWYRQAAGRGLQLLFYSVGIGQISSEVPQNLSASRPQDRQFILSSKKLLLSDSGFYLCAWSRGSSYEQYFGPGTRLTVT.

V and J are TRBV7-9 and TRBJ2-4; 8 positions agree with TRBD1. V was clipped by 5 bases and J by 7 bases; unmatched bases: 7. Germline assignment: CDR1 SEHNR and CDR2 FQNEAQ (reference sequence). The CDR3 totals 14 residues. Written as DNA, the CDR3 is TGTGCCAGCAGCCGGGATGACAGGGGTAACATTCAGTACTTC. Its translation: CASSRDDRGNIQYF.